The sequence of this T cell receptor (beta chain) was determined in a study of kidney transplant recipient with SARS-CoV-2 infection. The CDR3 has 16 residues. Trimming took 0 bases from V and 5 from J, leaving 13 bases between them. Germline CDR1 and CDR2: LGHNA and YNFKEQ. This clonotype was picked up many times. One entry per CDR3 protein results from TCRdb running MiXCR on the reads. The profile shows 200,000 to 250,000 distinct CDR3 sequences, 25% to 35% of them singletons. This TCR came from a male patient aged 25-45 years who had COVID-19 and was a kidney transplant recipient. Some T cells may possibly be graft donor cells. The rearrangement uses TRBV4-2 and TRBJ2-2, with D unclear. The specimen was a blood sample, collected at baseline and on roughly day 110 from a kidney transplant recipient. This CDR3 reads CASSQDRRLETGELFF. The CDR3 DNA is TGTGCCAGCAGCCAAGATAGGAGACTTGAGACCGGGGAGCTGTTTTTT.